This note documents a single T cell receptor (beta chain) sequence. Its antigen is not known. PCR involved 60 Vbeta and 13 Jbeta primers. Repertoires were generated with immunoSEQ multiplex PCR, while TCRdb's copy carries only in-frame clones and drops some. The sample records about 150,000 clones, around 74% being singletons. This sample is drawn from a study of cytomegalovirus exposure and HLA in healthy donors. Study-level results: Most of the CMV-associated TCR beta chains (in a later analysis) appeared to be HLA-restricted. Follow-up analysis found HLA locus-dependent TCR association rates, highest for DRB1 and lowest for HLA-C. The study dropped some indistinguishable V segments, TRBV6-2 and TRBV6-3 among them.

Germline trimming cut 7 bases from V and 7 bases from J; bases unmatched to any gene: 8. Looked up from germline, CDR1 is SQVTM and CDR2 is ANQGSEA. The CDR3 has 13 residues. The specimen sequenced was PBMCs. V usage is TRBV29-1 and J usage is TRBJ2-1, with 9 bases matching TRBD1. The sequence was obtained from a man aged 18 to 29 in good health and CMV-seronegative. The DNA for the CDR3 is TGCAGCGGGGACAGGGAAAGTACGAATGAGCAGTTCTTC. Its protein is CSGDRESTNEQFF.